Listed here are 14 T cell receptor beta chains from one sample, sequenced in a study of T cells in Graves' hyperthyroidism and ophthalmopathy. RNA transcripts yielded amplified TCR beta CDR3 regions. A first-round RT-PCR of the TCR CDR3 used the HTBI primer set. TCRdb reprocessed the multiplex PCR reads with MiXCR, giving one entry per CDR3 protein. The repertoire holds some 270,000 distinct CDR3 sequences, with approximately 23% as singletons. Sequenced: blood. The source is a woman aged 40 to 50 with Graves' ophthalmopathy.

This clonotype showed up many times. The chain combines TRBV20-1 with TRBJ2-7, with unresolved D. Germline CDR1 and CDR2: DFQATT and SNEGSKA (reference sequence). The length of the CDR3 is 14 residues. The ends were cut back, 0 bases at V and 4 bases at J, with 13 bases in the middle. The CDR3 is CSARDRVQIYEQYF. The DNA for the CDR3 is TGCAGTGCTAGAGATCGAGTACAGATATACGAGCAGTACTTC.

This clonotype was found many times. The chain joins TRBV18 to TRBJ1-1, with D possibly being TRBD1 (6 bases). V was pared by 0 bases and J by 4 bases, with 6 bases between. Germline V gene data show CDR1 as KGHSH and CDR2 as LQKENI. The CDR3 length is 13 residues. This chain's CDR3 is CASSPPGATEAFF. As DNA, the CDR3 is TGTGCCAGCTCACCACCGGGGGCCACTGAAGCTTTCTTT.

In its sample, this clonotype was seen many times. This chain uses TRBV11-1 with TRBJ2-1; 7 positions agree with TRBD1. The CDR3 has 14 residues. Trimming took 8 bases from V and 4 from J; bases not matched to a gene: 8. CDR1 is SGHAT, CDR2 FQDESV, per germline (reference sequence). Here the CDR3 DNA reads TGTGCCAGCGCCCGGGACAGTCCTTACAATGAGCAGTTCTTC. This translates into CASARDSPYNEQFF.

This clonotype was observed many times. The gene calls are TRBV28 and TRBJ2-7; perhaps TRBD2 as D (6 bases). Germline V gene sequence: CDR1 MDHEN, CDR2 SYDVKM. This CDR3 spans 14 amino acids. V was shortened by 2 bases and J by 3 bases, with 11 bases between the two germline ends. Here the CDR3 DNA reads TGTGCCAGCAGTTTAGGCGGGACGCACTACGAGCAGTACTTC. Amino acid sequence: CASSLGGTHYEQYF.

This clonotype was counted many times. The chain combines TRBV20-1 with TRBJ2-7, with TRBD1 matching 7 bases. Germline V gives CDR1 DFQATT, CDR2 SNEGSKA (reference sequence). The CDR3 spans 15 residues. V trimming: 4 bases; J trimming: 2 bases; junction bases outside the gene matches: 11. Written as DNA, the CDR3 is TGCAGTGCTACATCGTACCGGGACAGTCCCTACGAGCAGTACTTC. Translating gives CSATSYRDSPYEQYF.

The chain combines TRBV4-2 with TRBJ2-7; D not resolved. Germline V gene lookup returns CDR1 LGHNA and CDR2 YNFKEQ. V lost 4 bases to trimming and J lost 7 bases, with 11 bases between them. The length of the CDR3 is 12 residues. In DNA, the CDR3 is TGTGCCAGCAGCCTCAAGGGCGGAGAGCAGTACTTC. Residues: CASSLKGGEQYF.

This chain joins TRBV9 and TRBJ2-2, with 9 bases fitting TRBD2. V gave up 3 bases and J gave up 6 bases; unmatched junction bases: 0. The CDR3 has 13 residues. CDR1 and CDR2 (germline): SGDLS, YYNGEE. CDR3 region: CASSGTSAGELFF. Written as DNA, the CDR3 is TGTGCCAGCAGCGGGACTAGCGCCGGGGAGCTGTTTTTT. Full variable domain (remainder filled in from reference TRBV9 and TRBJ2-2): DSGVTQTPKHLITATGQRVTLRCSPRSGDLSVYWYQQSLDQGLQFLIQYYNGEERAKGNILERFSAQQFPDLHSELNLSSLELGDSALYFCASSGTSAGELFFGEGSRLTVL.

This clonotype occurred many times. The chain couples TRBV28 to TRBJ2-2; no firm D call. V was clipped by 6 bases and J by 4 bases, with 9 bases between them. Germline CDR1 is MDHEN and CDR2 is SYDVKM. This CDR3 spans 13 amino acids. In DNA, the CDR3 is TGTGCCAGCAGGTGGAGCAGCACCGGGGAGCTGTTTTTT. Protein sequence: CASRWSSTGELFF.

This clonotype was counted at least ten times. The V call is TRBV29-1, the J call TRBJ1-2; a possible D gene is TRBD1 (5 bases). Trimming left V 4 bases short and J 1 base short, with 10 bases between. The germline V gene encodes CDR1 SQVTM and CDR2 ANQGSEA. The CDR3 runs to 13 residues. Here the CDR3 reads CSVGGGGNYGYTF. Written as DNA, the CDR3 is TGCAGCGTTGGGGGGGGTGGTAACTATGGCTACACCTTC.

In this sample, this clonotype turned up many times. V gene TRBV6-1 combines with J gene TRBJ1-1; D perhaps matches TRBD1 (5 bases). V shed 3 bases and J shed 0 bases, with 8 bases lying between them. The V gene's germline CDR1 is MNHNS and CDR2 SASEGT. The CDR3 consists of 14 residues. CDR3: CASSELGLNTEAFF. The CDR3 nucleotides are TGTGCCAGCAGTGAGTTGGGACTGAACACTGAAGCTTTCTTT.

This clonotype was counted ten times or more. The chain couples TRBV2 to TRBJ1-3; D uncertain. V was trimmed by 6 bases and J by 0 bases, leaving 21 bases between them. Germline assignment: CDR1 SNHLY and CDR2 FYNNEI. This CDR3 has 18 amino acids. The CDR3 region has the DNA TGTGCCAGCAGCGGGTCCGGGAGCGGTACGGTCTCTGGAAACACCATATATTTT. It translates to CASSGSGSGTVSGNTIYF.

This clonotype has at least ten counts. This rearrangement joins TRBV27 to TRBJ1-5; D is possibly TRBD1 (5 bases). V lost 2 bases and J 6 bases, leaving 8 bases between the germline ends. Germline assignment: CDR1 MNHEY and CDR2 SMNVEV (reference sequence). The CDR3 length is 13 residues. CDR3 residues: CASSLGASQPQHF. The DNA of the CDR3 is TGTGCCAGCAGTTTAGGGGCCTCTCAGCCCCAGCATTTT.

This clonotype was counted at least ten times. This chain connects TRBV28 to TRBJ2-7, with 9 positions matching TRBD1. The CDR3 covers 15 residues. The germline CDR1 and CDR2 sequences are MDHEN and SYDVKM. The V gene end was trimmed by 5 bases and the J gene end by 9 bases; junction bases not matched to a gene: 14. In DNA, the CDR3 is TGTGCCAGCAGTCCGCCCCCGGGACAGGGAATCGCGCAGTACTTC. Translating it yields CASSPPPGQGIAQYF.

In this sample, this clonotype turned up many times. V gene TRBV10-3 combines with J gene TRBJ2-7, with TRBD1 matching over 9 bases. Germline V CDR1 and CDR2: ENHRY, SYGVKD. The CDR3 covers 14 residues. Losses at the gene ends were 4 bases for V and 2 bases for J; bases not matched to a gene: 3. The CDR3 reads CAISGTGVPYEQYF. DNA for the CDR3: TGTGCCATCAGTGGGACAGGGGTCCCCTACGAGCAGTACTTC.